This T cell receptor (beta chain) was retrieved from a study of CD8+CD57+ T cells in acquired aplastic anemia. The overall study: DNA recovered from sorted CD4+ and CD8+ cells had a mean of about 3.5 ug.

Profiling that covered TCR beta VDJ and CDR3 relied on genomic DNA as its template. TCRdb ran MiXCR on the reads and lists one entry per CDR3 protein. The table includes approximately 180,000 distinct CDR3 sequences, roughly 48% detected once. In this sample, this clonotype turned up many times. The antigen is not known. Study conclusions and caveats: Patients were compared with controls for CD8+ Simpson's diversity, and no significant difference emerged. Overlap between patients and controls comprised just under 30 CD8+ CDR3 sequences.

Previously, flow cytometry had revealed CD8+CD57+ cell expansion in the patients chosen for sequencing. The CDR3 is made up of 14 amino acids. The germline V gene has CDR1 SQVTM and CDR2 ANQGSEA. Trimming removed 4 bases from V and 3 bases from J, with 14 bases in between. This chain links TRBV29-1 with TRBJ2-3, with D possibly being TRBD2 (6 bases). The TCR originated in a human donor with aplastic anemia. Sequencing used sorted CD4+, CD8+, or CD8+CD57+ T cells (not recorded which) from PBMCs. This CDR3 reads CSVVAGGRTDTQYF. The CDR3 DNA reads as TGCAGCGTTGTGGCCGGGGGTCGGACAGATACGCAGTATTTT.